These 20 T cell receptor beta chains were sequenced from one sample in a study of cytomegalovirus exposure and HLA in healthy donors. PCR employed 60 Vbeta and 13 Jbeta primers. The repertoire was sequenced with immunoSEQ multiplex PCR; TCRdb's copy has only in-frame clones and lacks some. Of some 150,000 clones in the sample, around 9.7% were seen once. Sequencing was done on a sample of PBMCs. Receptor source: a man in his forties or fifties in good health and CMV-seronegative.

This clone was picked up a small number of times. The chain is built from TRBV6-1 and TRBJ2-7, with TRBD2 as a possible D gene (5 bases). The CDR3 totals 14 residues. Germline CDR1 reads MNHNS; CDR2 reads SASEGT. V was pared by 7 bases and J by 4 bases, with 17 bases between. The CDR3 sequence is CASTLEGYYYEQYF. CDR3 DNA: TGTGCCAGCACCCTAGAGGGTTATTATTACGAGCAGTACTTC.

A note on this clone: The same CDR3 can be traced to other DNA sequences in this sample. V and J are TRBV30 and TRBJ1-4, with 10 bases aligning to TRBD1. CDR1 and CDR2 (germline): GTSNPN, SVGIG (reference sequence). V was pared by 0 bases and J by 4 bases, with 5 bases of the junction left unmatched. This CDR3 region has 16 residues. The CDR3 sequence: CAWSVGQGDFNEKLFF. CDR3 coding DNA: TGTGCCTGGAGTGTAGGACAGGGGGACTTTAATGAAAAACTGTTTTTT.

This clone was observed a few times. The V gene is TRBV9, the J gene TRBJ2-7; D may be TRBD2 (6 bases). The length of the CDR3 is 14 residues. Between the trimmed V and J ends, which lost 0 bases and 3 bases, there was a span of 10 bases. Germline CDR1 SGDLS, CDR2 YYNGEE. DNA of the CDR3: TGTGCCAGCAGCGTAGACGGGGGAAACTACGAGCAGTACTTC. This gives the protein CASSVDGGNYEQYF. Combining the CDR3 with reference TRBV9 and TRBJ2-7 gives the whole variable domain DSGVTQTPKHLITATGQRVTLRCSPRSGDLSVYWYQQSLDQGLQFLIQYYNGEERAKGNILERFSAQQFPDLHSELNLSSLELGDSALYFCASSVDGGNYEQYFGPGTRLTVT.

CDR3 sequence (DNA): TGCAGCGTATCACTAGCGGGGGGAGGCATTCAGTACTTC. This sequence encodes CSVSLAGGGIQYF. The genes are TRBV29-1 and TRBJ2-4; TRBD2 aligns across 12 bases. The V and J ends lost 6 bases and 9 bases, in that order; junction bases with no gene match: 6. Germline V gene lookup returns CDR1 SQVTM and CDR2 ANQGSEA. The CDR3 extends over 13 amino acids.

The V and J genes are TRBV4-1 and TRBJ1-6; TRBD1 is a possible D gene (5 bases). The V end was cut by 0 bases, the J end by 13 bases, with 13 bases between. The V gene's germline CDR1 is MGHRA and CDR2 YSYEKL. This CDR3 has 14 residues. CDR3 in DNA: TGCGCCAGCAGCCAAGAAAGGCCAGGGTTGCCCCTCCACTTT. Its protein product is CASSQERPGLPLHF.

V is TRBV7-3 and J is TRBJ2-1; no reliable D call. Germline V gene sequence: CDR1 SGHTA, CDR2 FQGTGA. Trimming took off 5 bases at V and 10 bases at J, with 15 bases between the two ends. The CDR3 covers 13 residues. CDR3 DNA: TGTGCCAGCAGCGCCCTGCCCCGAGGAGAGCAGTTCTTC. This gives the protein CASSALPRGEQFF.

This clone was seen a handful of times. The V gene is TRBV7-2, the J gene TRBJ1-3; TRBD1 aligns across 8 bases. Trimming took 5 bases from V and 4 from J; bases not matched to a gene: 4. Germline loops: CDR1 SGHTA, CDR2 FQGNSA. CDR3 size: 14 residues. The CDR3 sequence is CASSLGQAGNTIYF. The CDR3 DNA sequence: TGTGCCAGCAGCCTGGGACAGGCCGGAAACACCATATATTTT.

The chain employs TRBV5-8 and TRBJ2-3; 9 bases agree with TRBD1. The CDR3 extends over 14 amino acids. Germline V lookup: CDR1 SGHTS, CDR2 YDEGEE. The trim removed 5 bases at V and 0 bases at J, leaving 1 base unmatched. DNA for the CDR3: TGTGCCAGCAGAGACAGGGGGAGCACAGATACGCAGTATTTT. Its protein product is CASRDRGSTDTQYF.

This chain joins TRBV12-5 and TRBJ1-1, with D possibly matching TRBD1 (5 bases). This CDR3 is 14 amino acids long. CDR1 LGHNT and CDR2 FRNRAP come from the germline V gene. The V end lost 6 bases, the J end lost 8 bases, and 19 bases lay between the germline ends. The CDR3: CASGKAGSSEEAFF. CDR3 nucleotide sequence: TGTGCTAGTGGCAAAGCAGGGTCCTCGGAGGAAGCTTTCTTT. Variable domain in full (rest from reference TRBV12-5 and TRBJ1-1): DARVTQTPRHKVTEMGQEVTMRCQPILGHNTVFWYRQTMMQGLELLAYFRNRAPLDDSGMPKDRFSAEMPDATLATLKIQPSEPRDSAVYFCASGKAGSSEEAFFGQGTRLTVV.

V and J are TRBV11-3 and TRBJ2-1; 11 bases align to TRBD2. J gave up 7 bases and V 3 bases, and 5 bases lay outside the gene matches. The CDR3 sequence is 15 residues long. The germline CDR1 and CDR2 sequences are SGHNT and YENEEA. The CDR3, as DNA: TGTGCCAGCAGCTTTAGCGGGGGGGTTTATAATGAGCAGTTCTTC. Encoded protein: CASSFSGGVYNEQFF.

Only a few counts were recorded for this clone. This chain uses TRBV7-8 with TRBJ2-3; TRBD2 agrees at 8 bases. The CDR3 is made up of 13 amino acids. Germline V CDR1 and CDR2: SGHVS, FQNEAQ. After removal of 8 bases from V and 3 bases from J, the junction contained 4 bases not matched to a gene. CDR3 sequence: CASRASGTDTQYF. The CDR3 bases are TGTGCCAGCCGGGCTAGCGGGACAGATACGCAGTATTTT. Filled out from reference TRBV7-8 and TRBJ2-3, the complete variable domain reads GAGVSQSPRYKVAKRGQDVALRCDPISGHVSLFWYQQALGQGPEFLTYFQNEAQLDKSGLPSDRFFAERPEGSVSTLKIQRTQQEDSAVYLCASRASGTDTQYFGPGTRLTVL.

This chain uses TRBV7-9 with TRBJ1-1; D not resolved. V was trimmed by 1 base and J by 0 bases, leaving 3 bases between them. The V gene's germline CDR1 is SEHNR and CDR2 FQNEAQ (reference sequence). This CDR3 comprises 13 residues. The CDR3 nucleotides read TGTGCCAGCAGCTTAGAGCTGAACACTGAAGCTTTCTTT. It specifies CASSLELNTEAFF.

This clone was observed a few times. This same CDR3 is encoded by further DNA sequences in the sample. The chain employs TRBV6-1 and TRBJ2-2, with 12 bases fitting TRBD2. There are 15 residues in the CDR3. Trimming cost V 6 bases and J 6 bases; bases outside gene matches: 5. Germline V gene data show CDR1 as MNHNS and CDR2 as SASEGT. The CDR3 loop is CASRLTSGGPGELFF. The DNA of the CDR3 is TGTGCCAGCAGGTTGACTAGCGGGGGCCCCGGGGAGCTGTTTTTT.

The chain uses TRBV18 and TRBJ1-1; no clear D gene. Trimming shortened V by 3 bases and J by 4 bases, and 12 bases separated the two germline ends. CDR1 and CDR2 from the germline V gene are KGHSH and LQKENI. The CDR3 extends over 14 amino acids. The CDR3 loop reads CASSPIEGGTEAFF. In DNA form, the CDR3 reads TGTGCCAGCTCACCGATCGAGGGAGGCACTGAAGCTTTCTTT.

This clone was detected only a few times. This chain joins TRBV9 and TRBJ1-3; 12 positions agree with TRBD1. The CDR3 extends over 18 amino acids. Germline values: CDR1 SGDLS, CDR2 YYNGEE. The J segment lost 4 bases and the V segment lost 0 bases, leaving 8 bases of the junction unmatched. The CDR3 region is CASSVGGGQGASGNTIYF. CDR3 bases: TGTGCCAGCAGCGTAGGAGGGGGACAGGGGGCGTCGGGAAACACCATATATTTT.

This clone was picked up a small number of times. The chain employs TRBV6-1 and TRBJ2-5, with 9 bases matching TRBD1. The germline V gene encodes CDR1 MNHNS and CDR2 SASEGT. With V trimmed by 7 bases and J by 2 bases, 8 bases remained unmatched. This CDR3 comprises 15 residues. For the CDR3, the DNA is TGTGCCAGCACGGCCTTCGGGACAGGGCAAGAGACCCAGTACTTC. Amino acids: CASTAFGTGQETQYF.

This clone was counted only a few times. The CDR3 DNA sequence: TGTGCCAGCACCCAGACCCCGGCGGTGCGAGAGACCCAGTACTTC. Translation gives CASTQTPAVRETQYF. The genes are TRBV7-9 and TRBJ2-5; D ambiguous. Trimming stripped 7 bases from V and 4 bases from J, with 19 bases between. The length of the CDR3 is 15 residues. CDR1 SEHNR and CDR2 FQNEAQ come from the germline V gene (reference sequence).

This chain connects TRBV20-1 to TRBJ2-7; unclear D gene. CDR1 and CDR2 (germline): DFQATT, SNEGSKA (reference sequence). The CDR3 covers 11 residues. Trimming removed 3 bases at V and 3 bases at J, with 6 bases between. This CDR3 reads CSASGFYEQYF. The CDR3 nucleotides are TGCAGTGCTAGCGGGTTCTACGAGCAGTACTTC.

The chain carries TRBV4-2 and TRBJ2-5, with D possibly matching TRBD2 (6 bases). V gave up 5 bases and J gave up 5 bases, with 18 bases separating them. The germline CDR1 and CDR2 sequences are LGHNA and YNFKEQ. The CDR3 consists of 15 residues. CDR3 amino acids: CASSFPGTSGETQYF. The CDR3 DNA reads TGTGCCAGCAGCTTTCCCGGGACTTCGGGGGAGACCCAGTACTTC.

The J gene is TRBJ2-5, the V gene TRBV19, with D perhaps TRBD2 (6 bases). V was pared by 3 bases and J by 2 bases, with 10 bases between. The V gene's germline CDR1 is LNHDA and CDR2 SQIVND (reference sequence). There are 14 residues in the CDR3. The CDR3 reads CASSMSGVQETQYF. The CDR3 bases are TGTGCCAGTAGTATGTCGGGGGTTCAAGAGACCCAGTACTTC.